Listed below are T cell receptor beta chains from one sample, sequenced in a study of blood T cell repertoires in COVID-19. Only in-frame clones appear in the TCRdb table, and some are missing; sequencing was by immunoSEQ multiplex PCR. The table includes some 48,000 clones, 82% detected once. Source material: peripheral blood. Receptors were obtained from a human donor with acute or convalescent COVID-19. The donor label of this sample is uncertain. Both conserved end residues are part of each CDR3. Each record gives: J gene, clone size, D gene, V gene, CDR3 protein, CDR3 DNA. D genes are given only for firm matches. Some rows mark clone size as missing; the rest say once, few, many or name a class of expanded clone.

j_gene: TRBJ1-1
abundance: few
d_gene: .
v_gene: TRBV5-4
CDR3aa: CASSLSLTALNTEAFF
CDR3nt: TGTGCCAGCAGCTTGAGTCTTACAGCATTGAACACTGAAGCTTTCTTT

j_gene: TRBJ2-3
abundance: .
d_gene: TRBD2
v_gene: TRBV11-3
CDR3aa: CASSRGLAGGPVSDTQYF
CDR3nt: TGTGCCAGCAGCCGCGGACTAGCGGGGGGGCCAGTCTCAGATACGCAGTATTTT

j_gene: TRBJ1-1
abundance: .
d_gene: .
v_gene: TRBV25-1
CDR3aa: CASLSEGTEAFF
CDR3nt: TGTGCCAGCCTCTCGGAGGGCACTGAAGCTTTCTTT

j_gene: TRBJ2-1
abundance: .
d_gene: .
v_gene: TRBV4-3
CDR3aa: CASSQGYRMTYNEQFF
CDR3nt: TGCGCCAGCAGCCAAGGATACAGGATGACCTACAATGAGCAGTTCTTC

j_gene: TRBJ1-2
abundance: .
d_gene: .
v_gene: TRBV20-1
CDR3aa: CSAQEHGYTF
CDR3nt: TGCAGTGCCCAGGAACATGGCTACACCTTC

j_gene: TRBJ1-6
abundance: .
d_gene: TRBD1
v_gene: TRBV2
CDR3aa: CASSGAGGYNSPLHF
CDR3nt: TGTGCCAGCAGTGGGGCAGGGGGGTATAATTCACCCCTCCACTTT

j_gene: TRBJ2-1
abundance: .
d_gene: .
v_gene: TRBV7-2
CDR3aa: CASSLGWSGSSYNEQFF
CDR3nt: TGTGCCAGCAGCTTAGGGTGGAGCGGTAGCTCCTACAATGAGCAGTTCTTC

j_gene: TRBJ1-2
abundance: .
d_gene: .
v_gene: TRBV2
CDR3aa: CASSSDTANYGYTF
CDR3nt: TGTGCCAGCAGTTCCGACACCGCTAACTATGGCTACACCTTC

j_gene: TRBJ2-7
abundance: .
d_gene: TRBD2
v_gene: TRBV27
CDR3aa: CASSLMRGSSYEQYF
CDR3nt: TGTGCCAGCAGTTTAATGCGGGGGAGCTCCTACGAGCAGTACTTC

j_gene: TRBJ2-7
abundance: few
d_gene: TRBD1
v_gene: TRBV24-1
CDR3aa: CATSEGGLGTGSYEQYF
CDR3nt: TGTGCCACCAGTGAGGGAGGGCTTGGGACAGGGAGCTACGAGCAGTACTTC